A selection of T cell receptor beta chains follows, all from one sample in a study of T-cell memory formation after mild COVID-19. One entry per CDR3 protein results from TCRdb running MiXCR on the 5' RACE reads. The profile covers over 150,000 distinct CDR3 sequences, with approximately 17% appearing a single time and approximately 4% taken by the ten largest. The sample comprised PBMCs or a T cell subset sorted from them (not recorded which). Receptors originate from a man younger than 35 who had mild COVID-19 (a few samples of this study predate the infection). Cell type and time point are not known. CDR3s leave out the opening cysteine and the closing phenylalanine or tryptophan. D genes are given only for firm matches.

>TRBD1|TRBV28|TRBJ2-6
ASSGQGAGANVLT
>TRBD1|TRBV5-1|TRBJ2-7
ASGRQGTYEQY
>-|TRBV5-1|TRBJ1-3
ASSLDPVGNTIY
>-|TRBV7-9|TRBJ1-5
ASSLTGINQPQH
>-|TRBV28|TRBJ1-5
ASSFVAGDQPQH
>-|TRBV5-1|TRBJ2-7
ASSLLPPYEQY
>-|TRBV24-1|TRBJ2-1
ATSITAGGEQF
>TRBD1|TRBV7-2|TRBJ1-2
ASSLPTGGYGYT
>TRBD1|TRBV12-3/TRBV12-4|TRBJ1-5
ASKGTGSGQPQH
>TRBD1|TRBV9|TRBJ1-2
ASSVAGTGVGGYT
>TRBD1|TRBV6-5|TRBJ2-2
ASRRQGGTGELF
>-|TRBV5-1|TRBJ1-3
ASSQRGGPGNTIY
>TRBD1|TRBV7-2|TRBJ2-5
ASSEQQGGTQY
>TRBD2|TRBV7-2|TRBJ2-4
ASSPSGGNIQY
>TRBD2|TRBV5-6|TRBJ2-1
ASSLTSGGAAVDEQF
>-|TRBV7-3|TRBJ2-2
ASSPSVSAGELF
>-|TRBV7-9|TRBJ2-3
ASSPGLRGTTDTQY
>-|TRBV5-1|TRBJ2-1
ASSLAGSLNEQF
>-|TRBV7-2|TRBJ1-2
ASSFKGYGYT
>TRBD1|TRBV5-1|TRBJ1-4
ASSSSGQGGEKLF
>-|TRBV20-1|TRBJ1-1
SARHPGGSGDTEAF
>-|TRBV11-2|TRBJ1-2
ASSVDITNYGYT
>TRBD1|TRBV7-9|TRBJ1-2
ASSRGGTGGRGYT
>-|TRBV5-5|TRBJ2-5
ASSSQRVGGETQY
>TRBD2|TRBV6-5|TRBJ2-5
ASRRKRGGDETQY
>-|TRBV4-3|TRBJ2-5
ASSQVVTETQY
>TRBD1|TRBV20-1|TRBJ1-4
SARQGAGNEKLF
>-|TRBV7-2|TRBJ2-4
ASTPGHHYLAKNIQY
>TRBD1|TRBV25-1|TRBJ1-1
ASSDDPGQGGMYTEAF
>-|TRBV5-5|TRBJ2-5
ASSLTRGWQETQY
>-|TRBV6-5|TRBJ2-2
ASRRVGTGELF
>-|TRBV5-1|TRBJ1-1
ASTLTMTTGTEAF
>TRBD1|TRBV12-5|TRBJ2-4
ASGHPGQENIQY
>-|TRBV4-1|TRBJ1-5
ASSQPNQPQH
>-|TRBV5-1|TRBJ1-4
ASSLEDEEKLF
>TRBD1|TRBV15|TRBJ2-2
ATSRHGTGDTGELF
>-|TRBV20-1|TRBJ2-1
SARDRGGQTHNEQF
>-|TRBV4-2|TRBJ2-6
ASSQDWANSGANVLT
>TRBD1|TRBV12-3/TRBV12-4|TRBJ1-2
ASSLGQANYGYT
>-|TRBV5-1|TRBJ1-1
ASSLAVYTEAF
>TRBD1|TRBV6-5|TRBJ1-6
ASSYSLGSGGASPLH
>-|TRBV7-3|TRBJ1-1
ASSLLPGRTEAF
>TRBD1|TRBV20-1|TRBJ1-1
RGDRMNTEAF
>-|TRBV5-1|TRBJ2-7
ASSLPDFYEQY
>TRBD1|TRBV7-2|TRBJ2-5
ASSLLRDRGDII